The entry below describes one T cell receptor beta chain. The antigen this receptor binds is unknown. There are no base qualities to consult, and no much larger clone falls within one base. The data derive from a study of cytomegalovirus exposure and HLA in healthy donors (dated by TCRdb to the late 2010s). Describing the broader study: An earlier analysis of approximately 640 of the donors reported 276 Gb of sequence data and more than 90 million unique TCR beta sequences from about 179 million T cells. Approximately 310 gigabases of sequencing data and some 85 million unique TCR sequences were included in an early release covering around 600 HLA-typed donors. Of the 398 genotyped donors, roughly 80% fell in the genetic ancestry cluster associated with self-reported Caucasian donors. The study aimed to test whether cataloging public T cell receptors could reveal signatures of past pathogen exposure. Using immunosequencing, the study profiled T cell repertoires from fewer than 850 subjects and related those repertoires to cytomegalovirus serostatus. A separate validation cohort of roughly 130 different subjects was used in addition to the roughly 720-subject first cohort. To predict cytomegalovirus infection status, the study combined high-throughput TCR immunosequencing, statistical association of individual TCRs with disease status, and machine learning. In a later analysis, previously published TCR beta repertoires from more than 500 donors were re-analyzed and high-resolution HLA genotyping was added so that TCR occurrence patterns could be studied. Rather than using new phenotypic data, the later analysis identified candidate immune exposures from TCR beta sequences and from how often those sequences occurred across donors. To decide whether each TCR beta V gene segment behaved as functional or pseudogenic, an earlier analysis of 587 of the donors relied on high-throughput TCR beta sequencing. Donor age, sex, ethnicity and CMV serostatus were compiled together with the repertoire data. Genome-wide SNP genotypes for about 55% of the roughly 670 donors were used in a later genetic analysis, which treated that subset as a discovery cohort. Every discovery cohort repertoire had been produced on one sequencing platform. Class I and class II HLA loci were covered by the typing at four-digit resolution. The number of typed donors differed by locus: about 620-640 for A, B, C, DRB1 and DQB1; 500 to 550 for DQA1; 606 for DPA1; and about 450 for DPB1. A handful of DR-DQ haplotypes were handled as single units for association and clustering because linkage in the cohort was strong. Across about 380 genotyped donors of the cohort, an average of 235,054 unique TCR beta nucleotide sequences per donor were sequenced, and roughly a sixth of those sequences were non-productive. Here is what the overall study found, with its caveats: A further reported finding was that TCR beta sequences accurately predicted the HLA-A and HLA-B alleles for most subjects in the first cohort. In the study, 164 TCR beta chains were listed as associated with cytomegalovirus. It was suggested by the authors that the approach could potentially be generalized to other disease states and immunological phenotypes. According to a later analysis, TCR association rates differed among HLA loci, with DRB1 alleles showing the most associated TCRs and HLA-C alleles showing the fewest. CMV serostatus was the only immune exposure information available for the cohort. Assigning TCR associations to individual alleles was difficult when HLA alleles, especially DR and DQ, strongly co-occurred. Most TCR sequences were seen in very few donors, while some public TCRs were found in many individuals. Several of the top co-occurrence clusters appeared to be linked to parvovirus B19, influenza, CMV and Epstein-Barr virus, according to a later analysis. In a later analysis, 16,951 TCR beta sequences were associated with specific HLA alleles at a false discovery rate of 0.05. Linkage disequilibrium might explain the correlated functional status among segregating V segments, but an unknown experimental factor could not be ruled out. In an earlier analysis of some 500 of the donors, most TCR beta V segments were observed in productive rearrangements about 87% or about 30% of the time, broadly matching IMGT annotations. Some IMGT-functional V segments, including TRBV6-2 and TRBV6-3, could not be told apart with the 87-base-pair reads, so those segments were excluded. Only TCR beta chains were sequenced in this cohort, and the absence of alpha or paired-chain data limited detectable features. Compared with equally common non-associated chains, HLA-associated TCR beta chains in a later analysis were more clonally expanded and had lower generation probabilities. The earlier analysis of some 540 of the donors excluded roughly 16 rarely observed V segments, including chromosome 9 orphons, because counts were too low. Because HLA typing was unavailable for some donors at each locus, only the typed subset was used in association tests. V-gene and J-gene trimming of TCR beta chains was associated with a missense DCLRE1C variant in a later genetic analysis, and the association was replicated in an independent cohort. The classifier was reported to diagnose cytomegalovirus status with high specificity and sensitivity in both the original and validation cohorts. A few of the identified cytomegalovirus-associated TCR beta chains were confirmed in vitro to be specific for cytomegalovirus antigens. A cluster of highly shared sequence variants was judged likely to be a technical artifact of the sequencing pipeline. Presence/absence analyses assumed roughly uniform sequencing depth across donors, an assumption that may not hold. According to a later genetic analysis, donors in an Asian-associated ancestry cluster had fewer N-insertions in productive TCRs than the roughly 700-donor mean. Most CMV-associated TCR beta chains appeared to be HLA-restricted in a later analysis, and the HLA associations seemed to be driven largely by CMV exposure.

The cohort consisted of hundreds of healthy bone marrow donors. At the time of sampling, every cohort member was nominally healthy, though immune exposures that went unrecorded were likely present. The donor tested CMV seropositive, placing the donor among the approximately 290 seropositive members of the cohort. Every donor gave a peripheral blood sample, and the peripheral blood mononuclear cells from that sample were used for TCR beta sequencing. Genomic DNA was extracted from the blood cell samples with the Qiagen DNeasy Blood Extraction Kit. The germline V gene supplies CDR1 SGHTA and CDR2 FQGNSA. The CDR3 measures 18 amino acids from cysteine to phenylalanine. Only CDR3 DNA is held: 54 bases, read in frame from base 1. V and J lose 1 base and 4 bases, and a span of 22 bases separates them. The library was generated by the immunoSEQ multiplex PCR assay. For the multiplex PCR, a mixture combining 60 forward primers for TCR Vbeta segments and 13 reverse primers for TCR Jbeta segments was used. The CDR3 region of rearranged TCR beta genes was amplified from genomic DNA with a multiplex PCR assay. The amplified TCR beta libraries were sequenced on the Illumina HiSeq System as 87-base-pair reads. As for the authors' bioinformatics: A later analysis tallied 75 million to 95 million unique TCR beta chains across the approximately 670 repertoires, and approximately 12 million of those chains were shared by two or more donors. Raw reads were error-corrected and collapsed into unique sequences with a nearest-neighbor algorithm that merged closely related sequences to remove PCR and sequencing errors. To assign V, D and J gene segments, CDR3 sequences were aligned to IMGT reference sequences. For a sequence to be retained, a match of at least six nucleotides to both a V gene segment and a J gene segment was required. Rearrangements were called productive when the CDR3 lacked stop codons and stayed in frame with V and J; all others were non-productive. Following IMGT convention, CDR3 was defined as the stretch from the second conserved V-encoded cysteine to the conserved J-encoded phenylalanine. The earlier analysis of around 640 of the donors excluded sequences that lacked an unambiguous match to a single V gene segment. In an earlier analysis of around 590 of the donors, a V segment was called functional when productive rearrangements were above 56.7%, and segregating when the standard deviation between donors exceeded 5%. A statistical classification framework was developed to diagnose cytomegalovirus status using the catalog of TCR beta chain sequences. In a later analysis, V and J genes were assigned by comparing TCR nucleotide sequences against IMGT/GENE-DB human TR gene sequences. In a later analysis, CDR3 sequences and most-parsimonious VDJ recombination scenarios were assigned using the TCRdist pipeline. In a later analysis, each TCR beta chain was defined by its CDR3 amino acid sequence together with its V-gene family, and reads lacking a unique V-gene family were excluded. A later analysis removed nearly 600 highly shared, low-generation-probability nucleotide sequences to deal with suspected cross-contamination and a sequencing artifact. A later analysis calculated a clonal expansion index for each public chain from normalized within-repertoire ranks of inferred template counts. In a later analysis, generation probabilities were computed using a VDJ recombination model fitted to out-of-frame rearrangements, and the results were checked against IGoR. In a later analysis, hypergeometric tests were used to score TCR-TCR, TCR-HLA and TCR-CMV co-occurrence, with a repertoire-size bias correction applied to TCR pairs. False discovery rates were estimated in a later analysis by permuting HLA or CMV assignments 20 times. In a later analysis, co-occurring TCRs were grouped using DBSCAN, with TCRdist sequence similarity added in when clustering inside HLA-allele-positive subsets. Co-occurrence clustering excluded repertoires with fewer than 30,000 or more than 120,000 public chains, plus five with anomalous nucleotide sharing. TCRdb mirrors the immuneACCESS table, restricted to in-frame sequences. Some clones are absent from its copies; in checked studies, under half trace to an unresolved V gene, and the reason for the others is unknown. Clonal size and the V and J genes are those of that table, whereas D and trimming came from the DNA. In this sample the table shows 100,000 to 150,000 clones, 73% of which occur a single time. The ten largest clones take up under 5.5% of the sample.

In this chain, TRBV7-2 is recombined with TRBJ1-2; the D gene cannot be resolved reliably. The sample was PBMCs. This receptor was obtained from a man aged 55 to 70 in good health and CMV-seropositive. This receptor carries the CDR3 CASSLEIIGMGSLYGYTF. In nucleotide form, the sequence is TGTGCCAGCAGCTTAGAAATTATTGGAATGGGCAGCCTCTATGGCTACACCTTC.